The rows below give T cell receptor beta chains drawn from one sample of a study of yellow fever vaccine responses in identical twins. In TCRdb, the RT-PCR reads were re-called with MiXCR into one record per CDR3 protein. The repertoire holds around 15,000 distinct CDR3 sequences, with roughly 80% as singletons. The sample was T cells from blood (PBMCs), unsorted or a sorted subset (not recorded which), taken before or after yellow fever vaccination (not recorded which). These receptors were taken from a woman between 18 and 30 years old who received the yellow fever vaccine. The CDR3 runs from the conserved cysteine through the conserved F or W. The D gene is left open where the match is weak. Where a row states a size, it is once, few, many or the class of an expanded clone; other rows omit it.

cdr3_nt cdr3_aa d_call clone_size j_call cdr3_length v_call
TGTGCCAGCAGTTTAGAAGGAGCTCGTTACAATGAGCAGTTCTTC CASSLEGARYNEQFF NA NA TRBJ2-1 15 TRBV28
TGTGCCAGCAGTAGGGTCCACAATGAGCAGTTCTTC CASSRVHNEQFF NA NA TRBJ2-1 12 TRBV12-3/TRBV12-4
TGCGCCAGCAGTCAGGGGGGGGAGACCCAGTACTTC CASSQGGETQYF NA NA TRBJ2-5 12 TRBV10-1
TGCGCCAGCAGCAGCACCACAGATACGCAGTATTTT CASSSTTDTQYF NA NA TRBJ2-3 12 TRBV4-3
TGTGCCAGCAGCGCCTACGGGATGCAGTACTTC CASSAYGMQYF NA NA TRBJ2-7 11 TRBV11-2
TGCAGCGCTACGGACTGGGACAGGGGACTCGAGCAGTACTTC CSATDWDRGLEQYF TRBD1 NA TRBJ2-7 14 TRBV29-1
TGTGCCTGGAGTGATGAGTGGGCGGCCCACGTTAATGAGCAGTTCTTC CAWSDEWAAHVNEQFF NA NA TRBJ2-1 16 TRBV30
TGTGCCAGCAGCTTAGGCGGAATGGGACAGGCGAACTACGAGCAGTACTTC CASSLGGMGQANYEQYF TRBD1 NA TRBJ2-7 17 TRBV11-2
TGTGCCAGCAGCCTCGTCCTGGGTGGGGGGAACAATGAGCAGTTCTTC CASSLVLGGGNNEQFF NA NA TRBJ2-1 16 TRBV3-1
TGTGCCACCAGTCAGGCCGGCACTGAAGCTTTCTTT CATSQAGTEAFF NA NA TRBJ1-1 12 TRBV24-1
TGTGCCAGCAGTTACTCCAGGGGGGAAGAGATTATGAGGGGCTACACCTTC CASSYSRGEEIMRGYTF TRBD1 NA TRBJ1-2 17 TRBV6-5
TGTGCCAGCAGCCGTGGGGGGGCGTCTGGAAACACCATATATTTT CASSRGGASGNTIYF NA NA TRBJ1-3 15 TRBV4-2
TGTGCCAGCAGCCCTGAGACCTACGAGCAGTACTTC CASSPETYEQYF NA NA TRBJ2-7 12 TRBV12-3/TRBV12-4
TGTGCCAGCAGCCCACAGGGGGTCCCTTTCACTGAAGCTTTCTTT CASSPQGVPFTEAFF TRBD1 NA TRBJ1-1 15 TRBV2
TGTGCCAGCAGCCTCGGGAGCTCCTACAATGAGCAGTTCTTC CASSLGSSYNEQFF NA NA TRBJ2-1 14 TRBV14
TGCAGTGCGGAAGGACTAGCGGGGTTCTCCTACGAGCAGTACTTC CSAEGLAGFSYEQYF TRBD2 NA TRBJ2-7 15 TRBV20-1
TGCAGCGTAGGGGAGGGCAATCAGCCCCAGCATTTT CSVGEGNQPQHF NA NA TRBJ1-5 12 TRBV29-1
TGTGCCAGCAGAGGGACAGGGATGGAAGCCGAGCAGTACTTC CASRGTGMEAEQYF TRBD1 NA TRBJ2-7 14 TRBV11-1
TGTGCCAGCAGCCAAGAAGAGGCTACTAACACAGATACGCAGTATTTT CASSQEEATNTDTQYF NA NA TRBJ2-3 16 TRBV4-2
TGCAGCGTTAGGGTGGTCTACGAGCAGTACTTC CSVRVVYEQYF NA NA TRBJ2-7 11 TRBV29-1
TGCGCCAGCATAGGCACACGTTGCTACGAGCAGTACTTC CASIGTRCYEQYF NA NA TRBJ2-7 13 TRBV4-1
TGTGCCAGCAGTTTTGATGAGACCCAGTACTTC CASSFDETQYF NA NA TRBJ2-5 11 TRBV12-3/TRBV12-4
TGTGCCAGCTCGCATCGGGTGGGAGCTCAGCATCAGCCCCAGCATTTT CASSHRVGAQHQPQHF NA few TRBJ1-5 16 TRBV28
TGCGCCAGCAGTGAAGGTAGAGGAGTGGAGACTGAAGCTTTCTTT CASSEGRGVETEAFF NA NA TRBJ1-1 15 TRBV10-1
TGCGCCAGCAGCCAAGATAGCCGGGGCGCCTACGAGCAGTACTTC CASSQDSRGAYEQYF NA NA TRBJ2-7 15 TRBV4-3
TGTGCCAGCAGTTACTCAGGGAACACTGAAGCTTTCTTT CASSYSGNTEAFF NA NA TRBJ1-1 13 TRBV11-2
TGTGCCAGCAGCGCAGGGGGGGCGCGAAATCAGCCCCAGCATTTT CASSAGGARNQPQHF TRBD1 NA TRBJ1-5 15 TRBV11-3
TGTGCCAGCAACCGTGGGGCGGGACAGGGAGACAATGAGCAGTTCTTC CASNRGAGQGDNEQFF TRBD1 NA TRBJ2-1 16 TRBV7-3
TGCGCCAGCAGCCGAACAGGATCTGGGGCCAACGTCCTGACTTTC CASSRTGSGANVLTF NA NA TRBJ2-6 15 TRBV4-3
TGTGCCAGCAGCGCATACAGCTACCTGGAGACCCAGTACTTC CASSAYSYLETQYF NA NA TRBJ2-5 14 TRBV11-1
TGTGCCAGCAGCCCGGACTCCTCTTTGTCCACGTATTTT CASSPDSSLSTYF NA NA TRBJ2-3 13 TRBV7-9
TGTGCCAGCTCACCTAACCCACGGGGGATGAATCAGCCCCAGCATTTT CASSPNPRGMNQPQHF NA once TRBJ1-5 16 TRBV18
TGTGCCAGCAGTATCAGGGGTTTAGGTCAGCCCCAGCATTTT CASSIRGLGQPQHF NA NA TRBJ1-5 14 TRBV27
TGTGCCAGCAGTGAGTCCCCGGACGGGACCGGGGAGCTGTTTTTT CASSESPDGTGELFF NA NA TRBJ2-2 15 TRBV6-4